This TCR beta chain was recovered during a study of T cells in Graves' hyperthyroidism and ophthalmopathy. There were TCR beta CDR3 regions amplified from RNA transcripts. RT-PCR in the first round (using the HTBI primer set) targeted the TCR CDR3. TCRdb analysed the multiplex PCR reads with MiXCR anew, one entry per CDR3 protein. The data hold roughly 510,000 distinct CDR3 sequences, with approximately 49% observed a single time. CDR1 and CDR2 from the germline V gene are SGHKS and YYEKEE (reference sequence). This CDR3 has 15 residues. Trimming took off 2 bases at V and 5 bases at J, with 16 bases between the two ends. It was uncontrolled infection, other autoimmune disease, pregnancy or lactation that excluded patients. Diagnostic decisions used clinical symptoms, serum thyroxine and TRAb, thyroid ultrasound and orbital computed tomography. In regard to this clonotype: Its antigen is not known.

Findings and limits, study-wide: Appearing also in blood were most of the thyroid clonotypes expanded above 0.001. Ophthalmopathy, as predicted by the model, came a median about six months after the prediction.

The clonotype comes from an adult woman with Graves' disease, either hyperthyroidism or ophthalmopathy (not recorded which). J is TRBJ2-5 and V is TRBV5-5, with D uncertain. Sequencing was carried out using peripheral blood or thyroid tissue (not recorded which). CDR3 loop: CASSLAPATGETQYF. CDR3 DNA sequence: TGTGCCAGCAGCTTAGCCCCGGCTACCGGGGAGACCCAGTACTTC.